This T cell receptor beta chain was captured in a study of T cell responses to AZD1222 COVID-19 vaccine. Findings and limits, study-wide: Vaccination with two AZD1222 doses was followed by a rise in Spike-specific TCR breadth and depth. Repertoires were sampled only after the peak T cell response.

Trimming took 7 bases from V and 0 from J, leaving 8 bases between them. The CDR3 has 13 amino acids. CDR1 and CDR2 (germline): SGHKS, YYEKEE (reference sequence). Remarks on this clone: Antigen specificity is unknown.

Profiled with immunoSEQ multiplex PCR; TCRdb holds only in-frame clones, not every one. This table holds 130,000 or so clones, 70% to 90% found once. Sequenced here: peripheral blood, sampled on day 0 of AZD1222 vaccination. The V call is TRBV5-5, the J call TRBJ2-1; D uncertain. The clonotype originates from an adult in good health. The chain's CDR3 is CASLFTSYNEQFF. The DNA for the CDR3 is TGTGCCAGCCTCTTCACCTCCTACAATGAGCAGTTCTTC.